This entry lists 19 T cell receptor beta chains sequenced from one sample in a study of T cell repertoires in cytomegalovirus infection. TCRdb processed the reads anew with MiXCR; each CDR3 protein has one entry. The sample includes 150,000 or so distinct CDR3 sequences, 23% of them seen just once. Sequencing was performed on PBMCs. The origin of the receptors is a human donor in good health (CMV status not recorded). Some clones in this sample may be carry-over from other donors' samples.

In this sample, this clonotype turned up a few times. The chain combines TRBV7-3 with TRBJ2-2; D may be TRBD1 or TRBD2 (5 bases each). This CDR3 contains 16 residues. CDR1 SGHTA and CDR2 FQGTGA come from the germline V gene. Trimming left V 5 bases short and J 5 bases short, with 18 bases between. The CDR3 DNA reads TGTGCCAGCAGCCCAACCGGGACGCGGTATACCGGGGAGCTGTTTTTT. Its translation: CASSPTGTRYTGELFF.

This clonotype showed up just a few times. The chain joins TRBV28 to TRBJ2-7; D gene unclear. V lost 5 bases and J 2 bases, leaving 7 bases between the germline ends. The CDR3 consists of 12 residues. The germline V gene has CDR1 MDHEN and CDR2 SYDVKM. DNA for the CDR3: TGTGCCAGCAGTCCTTTCGCCTACGAGCAGTACTTC. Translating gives CASSPFAYEQYF.

The CDR3 region is CASSFFGVSYNEQFF. The CDR3 DNA sequence: TGTGCCAGCAGTTTTTTTGGGGTGTCCTACAATGAGCAGTTCTTC. This chain links TRBV28 with TRBJ2-1; D uncertain. The CDR3 has 15 residues. From germline, CDR1 is MDHEN and CDR2 SYDVKM. Trimming cost V 3 bases and J 1 base, with 10 bases left between them.

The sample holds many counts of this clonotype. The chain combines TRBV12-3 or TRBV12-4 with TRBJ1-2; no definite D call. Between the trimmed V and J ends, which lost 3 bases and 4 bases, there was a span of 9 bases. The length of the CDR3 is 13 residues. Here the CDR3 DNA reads TGTGCCAGCAGTTTCGGCAGAACCTATGGCTACACCTTC. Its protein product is CASSFGRTYGYTF.

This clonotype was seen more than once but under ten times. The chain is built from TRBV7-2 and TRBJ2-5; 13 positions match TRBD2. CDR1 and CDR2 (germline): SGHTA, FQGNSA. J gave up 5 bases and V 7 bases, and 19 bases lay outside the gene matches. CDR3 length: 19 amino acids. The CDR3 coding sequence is TGTGCCAGCACTCTTAGGGAACTAGCGGGAGGGCCGAGGGGCGAGACCCAGTACTTC. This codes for CASTLRELAGGPRGETQYF.

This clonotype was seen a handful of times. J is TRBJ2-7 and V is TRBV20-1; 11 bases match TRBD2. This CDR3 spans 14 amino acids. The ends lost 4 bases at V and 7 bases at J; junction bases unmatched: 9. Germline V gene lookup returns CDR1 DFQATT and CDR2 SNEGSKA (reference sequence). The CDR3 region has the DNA TGCAGTGCTACACCACTAGCGGGAGATCAAGAGCAGTACTTC. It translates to CSATPLAGDQEQYF.

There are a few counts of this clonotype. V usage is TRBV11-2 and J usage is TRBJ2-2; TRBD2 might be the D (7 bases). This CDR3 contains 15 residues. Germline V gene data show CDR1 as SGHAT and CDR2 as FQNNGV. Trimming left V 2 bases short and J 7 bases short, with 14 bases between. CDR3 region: CASSLRGGGVGELFF. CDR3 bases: TGTGCCAGCAGCTTACGGGGAGGGGGGGTCGGGGAGCTGTTTTTT.

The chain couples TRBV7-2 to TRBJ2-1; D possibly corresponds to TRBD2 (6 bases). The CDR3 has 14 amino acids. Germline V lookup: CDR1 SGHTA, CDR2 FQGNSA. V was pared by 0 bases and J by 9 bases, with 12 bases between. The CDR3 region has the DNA TGTGCCAGCAGCTTAGCGATGTCCGGGGGTGAGCAGTTCTTC. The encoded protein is CASSLAMSGGEQFF.

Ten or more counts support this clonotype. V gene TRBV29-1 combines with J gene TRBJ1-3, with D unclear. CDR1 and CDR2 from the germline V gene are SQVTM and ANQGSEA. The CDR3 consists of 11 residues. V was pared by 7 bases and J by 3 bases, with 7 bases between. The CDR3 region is CSAASGNTIYF. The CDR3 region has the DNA TGCAGCGCGGCGAGTGGAAACACCATATATTTT. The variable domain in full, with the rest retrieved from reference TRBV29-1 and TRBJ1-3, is SAVISQKPSRDICQRGTSLTIQCQVDSQVTMMFWYRQQPGQSLTLIATANQGSEATYESGFVIDKFPISRPNLTFSTLTVSNMSPEDSSIYLCSAASGNTIYFGEGSWLTVV.

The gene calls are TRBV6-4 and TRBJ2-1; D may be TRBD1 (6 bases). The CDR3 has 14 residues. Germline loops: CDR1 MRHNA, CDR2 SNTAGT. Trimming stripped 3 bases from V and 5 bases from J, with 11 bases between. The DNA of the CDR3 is TGTGCCAGCAGTGAATTCTGGACAGACAATGAGCAGTTCTTC. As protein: CASSEFWTDNEQFF.

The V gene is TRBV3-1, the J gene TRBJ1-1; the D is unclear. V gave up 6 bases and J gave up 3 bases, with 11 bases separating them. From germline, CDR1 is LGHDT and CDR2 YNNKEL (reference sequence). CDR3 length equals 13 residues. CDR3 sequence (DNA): TGTGCCAGCAGTCCACTGCCGTACACTGAAGCTTTCTTT. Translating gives CASSPLPYTEAFF.

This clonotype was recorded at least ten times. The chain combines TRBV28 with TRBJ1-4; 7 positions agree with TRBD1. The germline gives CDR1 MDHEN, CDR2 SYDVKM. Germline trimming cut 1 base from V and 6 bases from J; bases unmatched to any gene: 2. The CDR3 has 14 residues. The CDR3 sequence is CASSLSGGDEKLFF. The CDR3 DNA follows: TGTGCCAGCAGTTTATCAGGGGGGGATGAAAAACTGTTTTTT.

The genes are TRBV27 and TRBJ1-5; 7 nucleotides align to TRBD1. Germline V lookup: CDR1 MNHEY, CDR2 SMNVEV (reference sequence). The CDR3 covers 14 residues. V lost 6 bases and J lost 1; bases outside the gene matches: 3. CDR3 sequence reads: CASRSRGSNQPQHF. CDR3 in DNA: TGTGCCAGCAGGAGCAGGGGGAGCAATCAGCCCCAGCATTTT.

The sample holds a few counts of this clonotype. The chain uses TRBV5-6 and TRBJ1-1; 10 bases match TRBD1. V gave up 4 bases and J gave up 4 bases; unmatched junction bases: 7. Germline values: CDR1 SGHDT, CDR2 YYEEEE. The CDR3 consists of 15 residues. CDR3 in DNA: TGTGCCAGCAGCCCGGGACAGGGGTGGAGCACTGAAGCTTTCTTT. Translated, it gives CASSPGQGWSTEAFF.

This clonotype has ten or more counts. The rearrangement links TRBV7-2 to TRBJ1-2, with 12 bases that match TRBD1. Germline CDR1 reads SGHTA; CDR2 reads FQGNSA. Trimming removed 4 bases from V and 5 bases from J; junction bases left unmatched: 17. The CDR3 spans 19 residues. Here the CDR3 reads CASSSSLGTGGANGYGYTF. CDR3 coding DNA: TGTGCCAGCAGCTCTTCATTAGGGACAGGGGGCGCAAATGGTTATGGCTACACCTTC. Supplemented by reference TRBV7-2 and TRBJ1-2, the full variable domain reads GAGVSQSPSNKVTEKGKDVELRCDPISGHTALYWYRQSLGQGLEFLIYFQGNSAPDKSGLPSDRFSAERTGGSVSTLTIQRTQQEDSAVYLCASSSSLGTGGANGYGYTFGSGTRLTVV.

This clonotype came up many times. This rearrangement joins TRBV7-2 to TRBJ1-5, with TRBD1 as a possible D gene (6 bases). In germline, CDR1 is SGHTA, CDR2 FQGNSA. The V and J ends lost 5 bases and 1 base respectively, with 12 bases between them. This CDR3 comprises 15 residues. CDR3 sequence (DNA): TGTGCCAGCAGCGCGGGAACAGGGAGCAATCAGCCCCAGCATTTT. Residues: CASSAGTGSNQPQHF. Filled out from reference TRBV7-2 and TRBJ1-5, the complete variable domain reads GAGVSQSPSNKVTEKGKDVELRCDPISGHTALYWYRQSLGQGLEFLIYFQGNSAPDKSGLPSDRFSAERTGGSVSTLTIQRTQQEDSAVYLCASSAGTGSNQPQHFGDGTRLSIL.

Written as DNA, the CDR3 is TGTGCCAGCAGCCAAGGGGGACTAGCAGGCGTACCGGGGGAGCTGTTTTTT. Its protein is CASSQGGLAGVPGELFF. The rearrangement joins TRBV14 to TRBJ2-2; 9 nucleotides align to TRBD2. The CDR3 has 17 residues. Per the germline V gene, CDR1 is SGHDN and CDR2 is FVKESK. Germline trimming cut 1 base from V and 8 bases from J; bases unmatched to any gene: 11. Drawing the rest from reference TRBV14 and TRBJ2-2, the complete variable domain is EAGVTQFPSHSVIEKGQTVTLRCDPISGHDNLYWYRRVMGKEIKFLLHFVKESKQDESGMPNNRFLAERTGGTYSTLKVQPAELEDSGVYFCASSQGGLAGVPGELFFGEGSRLTVL.

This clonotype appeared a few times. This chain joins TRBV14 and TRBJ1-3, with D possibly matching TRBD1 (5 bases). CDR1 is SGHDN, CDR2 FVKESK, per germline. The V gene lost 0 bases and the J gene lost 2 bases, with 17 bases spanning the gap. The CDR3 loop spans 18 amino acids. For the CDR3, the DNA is TGTGCCAGCAGCCAAGATCAGGGAGGCCTGGTGGCTGGAAACACCATATATTTT. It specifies CASSQDQGGLVAGNTIYF.

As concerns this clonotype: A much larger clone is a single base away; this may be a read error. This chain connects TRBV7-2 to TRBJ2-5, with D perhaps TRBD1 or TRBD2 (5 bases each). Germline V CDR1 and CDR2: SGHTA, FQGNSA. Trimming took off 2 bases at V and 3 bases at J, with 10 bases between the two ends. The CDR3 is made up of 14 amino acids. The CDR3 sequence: CASSLTGRKETQYF. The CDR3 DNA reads TGTGCCAGCAGCTTAACGGGGCGGAAAGAGACCCAGTACTTC.